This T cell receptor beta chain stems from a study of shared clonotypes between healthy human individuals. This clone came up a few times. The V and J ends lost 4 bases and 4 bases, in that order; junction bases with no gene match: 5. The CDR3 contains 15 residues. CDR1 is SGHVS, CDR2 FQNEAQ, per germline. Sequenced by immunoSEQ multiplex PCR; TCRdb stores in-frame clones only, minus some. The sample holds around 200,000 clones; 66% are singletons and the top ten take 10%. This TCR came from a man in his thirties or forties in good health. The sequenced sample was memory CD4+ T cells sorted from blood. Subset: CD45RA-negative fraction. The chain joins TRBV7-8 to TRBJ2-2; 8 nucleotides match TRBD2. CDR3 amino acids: CASSSGTRGTGELFF. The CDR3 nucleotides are TGTGCCAGCAGCTCCGGGACTAGGGGCACCGGGGAGCTGTTTTTT. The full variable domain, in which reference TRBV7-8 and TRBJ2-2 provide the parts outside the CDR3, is GAGVSQSPRYKVAKRGQDVALRCDPISGHVSLFWYQQALGQGPEFLTYFQNEAQLDKSGLPSDRFFAERPEGSVSTLKIQRTQQEDSAVYLCASSSGTRGTGELFFGEGSRLTVL.